The sequence of this T cell receptor beta chain was determined in a study of blood T cell repertoires in COVID-19. In the study overall: PBMCs, B-cell-depleted T cells, or T cells were the source of the cDNA or gDNA that made up the material.

Individuals aged roughly 18 to 95 years were recruited from fewer than 30 US areas. Clinical history as reported by participants underpinned cohort assignment. V was shortened by 4 bases and J by 14 bases, with 19 bases between the two germline ends. This CDR3 is 14 amino acids long. Germline values: CDR1 SGHRS, CDR2 YFSETQ. In the original analysis: Cell counts per sample came from amplifying reference gene primers. TCRdb's table, derived via immunoSEQ multiplex PCR, lists solely in-frame clones and lacks some. D and trimming were read from the DNA, whereas the V and J calls and clone size are those reported in that table. The repertoire consists of 310,000 or so clones, with around nine tenths occurring once and the leading ten covering about 6%.

The sequence was obtained from a woman in her thirties or forties who had recovered from COVID-19. Material for sequencing was PBMCs or T cells enriched from blood (not recorded which). J is TRBJ1-6 and V is TRBV5-1, with D possibly matching TRBD1 (5 bases). The CDR3 sequence: CASSLGGGLEALHF. DNA for the CDR3: TGCGCCAGCAGCCTGGGGGGAGGGCTAGAGGCCCTCCACTTT.